These T cell receptor beta chains were read from a single sample in a study of blood T cell repertoires in COVID-19. Assay: immunoSEQ multiplex PCR; the TCRdb copy retains only in-frame clones and omits some. The table records over 40,000 clones, approximately 83% of them present only once. The sequencing input was peripheral blood. The receptors here all came from a woman older than 75 with acute or convalescent COVID-19. CDR3s include the opening cysteine and the closing phenylalanine or tryptophan. The order of the fields is J gene, V gene, D gene, clone size, CDR3 DNA, CDR3 protein. D genes are given only for firm matches. Clone size, where shown, is once, few, many, or a class for clones that have expanded.

>TRBJ2-1|TRBV10-3|TRBD1|-
TGTGCCGGGACAGGGGAAAGAAGCAATGAGCAGTTCTTC
CAGTGERSNEQFF
>TRBJ1-2|TRBV12-3/TRBV12-4|-|-
TGTGCCAGCAGTGACTCCTCTAACTATGGCTACACCTTC
CASSDSSNYGYTF
>TRBJ2-7|TRBV5-1|TRBD1|-
TGCGCCAGCAGCTTGGTTTTTTCACGGACAGGGGATGAGCAGTACTTC
CASSLVFSRTGDEQYF
>TRBJ1-2|TRBV7-4|-|once
TGTGCCAGCAGCCTCCCCTCCGGCGGCGGAGAATATGGCTACACCTTC
CASSLPSGGGEYGYTF
>TRBJ2-7|TRBV28|-|-
TGTGCCAGCAGTAGCAGGGTTTACGAGCAGTACTTC
CASSSRVYEQYF
>TRBJ2-7|TRBV5-5|-|-
TGTGCCAGCAGCTTAGGACAGCGGTCCAGTGAGCAGTACTTC
CASSLGQRSSEQYF
>TRBJ1-5|TRBV5-1|TRBD1|-
TGCGCCAGCAGCCCGACAGGGCCAAATCAGCCCCAGCATTTT
CASSPTGPNQPQHF
>TRBJ2-1|TRBV6-1|TRBD1|-
TGTGCCAGCAGTGATCCGGGACAGGGGTACAATGAGCAGTTCTTC
CASSDPGQGYNEQFF
>TRBJ2-3|TRBV7-2|-|-
TGTGCCAGCAGCTTAGACAGGGGCACAGATACGCAGTATTTT
CASSLDRGTDTQYF
>TRBJ2-2|TRBV7-2|-|-
TGTGCCAGCAGCTTACCGTCTACCGGGGAGCTGTTTTTT
CASSLPSTGELFF
>TRBJ2-3|TRBV3-1/TRBV3-2|-|once
TGTGCCAGCAGCCAGTCAAATACGCAGTATTTT
CASSQSNTQYF
>TRBJ2-2|TRBV5-5|TRBD2|once
TGTGCCAGCAGCTTGAGCGGGGTCGCCGGGGAGCTGTTTTTT
CASSLSGVAGELFF
>TRBJ1-1|TRBV27|TRBD1|-
TGTGCCAGCAGTTCCGACAGGGGGTGGACTGAAGCTTTCTTT
CASSSDRGWTEAFF
>TRBJ1-2|TRBV6-1|TRBD1|-
TGTGCCAGCAGTGAAGAAAGGGGGCGCGACTATGGCTACACCTTC
CASSEERGRDYGYTF
>TRBJ1-1|TRBV5-4|-|-
TGTGCCAGCAGCTACAGACAGGATAGGAACACTGAAGCTTTCTTT
CASSYRQDRNTEAFF
>TRBJ2-7|TRBV6-5|TRBD2|once
TGTGCCTGCCAAACTAGCGGGGGGCCACTCTACGAGCAGTACTTC
CACQTSGGPLYEQYF
>TRBJ2-3|TRBV11-3|TRBD2|-
TGTGCCAGCAGTAGAGGCGCACTAGCGGGGGCCGGGACAGATACGCAGTATTTT
CASSRGALAGAGTDTQYF
>TRBJ1-2|TRBV12-3/TRBV12-4|TRBD1|-
TGTGCCAGCAGTCCAACAGGGGGCCGGGGCTACACCTTC
CASSPTGGRGYTF
>TRBJ1-2|TRBV30|TRBD1|-
TGTGCCTGGAGTGCAGGGGGCGCTGGATATGGCTACACCTTC
CAWSAGGAGYGYTF
>TRBJ1-2|TRBV10-2|TRBD1|-
TGCGCCAGCAGTGAGCCCGGGACAGGGAATGGCTACACCTTC
CASSEPGTGNGYTF
>TRBJ1-6|TRBV4-1|-|-
TGCGCCAGCAGCCAAGTGTATAGCCGAAATAATTCACCCCTCCACTTT
CASSQVYSRNNSPLHF
>TRBJ1-1|TRBV5-4|-|-
TGTGCCAGCAGCTTCTCAAGGGGCTTGAACACTGAAGCTTTCTTT
CASSFSRGLNTEAFF
>TRBJ2-7|TRBV1|-|-
TGCACGTACTTAGGTAGCGGGTCCCCCCGGCAGTACTTC
CTYLGSGSPRQYF
>TRBJ1-1|TRBV19|TRBD1|-
TGTGCCACCATCGGGACAGCCCGAGAAGCTTTCTTT
CATIGTAREAFF
>TRBJ1-2|TRBV3-1/TRBV3-2|-|-
TGTGCCAGCAGTCTCGGGAGGGGAACTGATGGCTACACCTTC
CASSLGRGTDGYTF
>TRBJ2-3|TRBV13|TRBD1|-
TGTGCCAGCCACCACAGGGGGACCATCACAGATACGCAGTATTTT
CASHHRGTITDTQYF
>TRBJ2-7|TRBV5-1|TRBD1|-
TGCGCCAGCAGCTTTACCGGGACAGGGACGGGGTACGAGCAGTACTTC
CASSFTGTGTGYEQYF
>TRBJ1-1|TRBV7-9|-|-
TGTGCCAGCAGCATCCATGGAGAGGCTGAAGCTTTCTTT
CASSIHGEAEAFF
>TRBJ1-6|TRBV9|-|-
TGTGCCAGCAGCGTTTCCTCTAATTCACCCCTCCACTTT
CASSVSSNSPLHF
>TRBJ1-2|TRBV27|-|once
TGTGCCAGCAGTTCCCCCGCGGAAGGCTACTATGGCTACACCTTC
CASSSPAEGYYGYTF
>TRBJ1-6|TRBV7-2|-|-
TGTGCCAGCAGCTTACAGGCCGGGAATAATTCACCCCTCCACTTT
CASSLQAGNNSPLHF
>TRBJ1-1|TRBV5-6|TRBD1|-
TGTGCCAGCAGCGATTCGGACAGGGGAACTGAAGCTTTCTTT
CASSDSDRGTEAFF
>TRBJ1-6|TRBV27|-|-
TGTGCCAGCCGCCAATTCGGACAGTCCATCTCACCCCTCCACTTT
CASRQFGQSISPLHF
>TRBJ2-7|TRBV11-2|-|-
TGTGCCAGCAGCGTCACTAGAGCCTACGAGCAGTACTTC
CASSVTRAYEQYF
>TRBJ1-6|TRBV4-1|TRBD1|-
TGCGCCAGCAGCCAAAAGACAGGGAACCCCTATAATTCACCCCTCCACTTT
CASSQKTGNPYNSPLHF
>TRBJ1-6|TRBV30|-|-
TGTGCCTGGAGTTCCGGGAAGAGTTCACCCCTCCACTTT
CAWSSGKSSPLHF
>TRBJ1-1|TRBV19|-|-
TGTGCCAGTAGTATAGATCGGGGGGGCGCCCAGAAAGCTTTCTTT
CASSIDRGGAQKAFF
>TRBJ1-2|TRBV29-1|TRBD1|-
TGCAGCGCCGACAGGGGGCACGGCTACACCTTC
CSADRGHGYTF
>TRBJ1-1|TRBV5-1|TRBD1|-
TGCGCCAGCAGCAAGGGACAGGGGACCCCTGAAGCTTTCTTT
CASSKGQGTPEAFF
>TRBJ1-1|TRBV18|TRBD1|-
TGTGCCAGCTCACCACCCTTGACAGGGCCTGAAGCTTTCTTT
CASSPPLTGPEAFF
>TRBJ2-7|TRBV9|-|-
TGTGCCAGCAGCGTAGTGAGTAGGGGACAAGGCGGATGCGAGCAGTACTTC
CASSVVSRGQGGCEQYF
>TRBJ1-6|TRBV6-5|-|-
TGTGCCAGCAGTCGGGGAAATTCACCCCTCCACTTT
CASSRGNSPLHF
>TRBJ1-1|TRBV9|-|-
TGTGCCAGCACTCCAACAGACGGGAACACTGAAGCTTTCTTT
CASTPTDGNTEAFF
>TRBJ1-5|TRBV5-1|TRBD1|-
TGCGCCAGCAGCTCGCTAGGGGGCGAACAGCCCCAGCATTTT
CASSSLGGEQPQHF
>TRBJ1-2|TRBV25-1|-|-
TGTGCCAGCAGTGCACAACAGGGAATTGGTGGCTACACCTTC
CASSAQQGIGGYTF
>TRBJ2-7|TRBV2|-|-
TGTGCCAGCACCCCCTTTCCGAGCTCCTACGAGCAGTACTTC
CASTPFPSSYEQYF
>TRBJ1-2|TRBV5-4|-|few
TGTGCCAGCAGCCCACGGCGACAGGCCTATGGCTACACCTTC
CASSPRRQAYGYTF
>TRBJ1-1|TRBV10-2|-|-
TGCGCCAGCAGTGAGTCGAGACAAGGGGTCACTGAAGCTTTCTTT
CASSESRQGVTEAFF
>TRBJ2-7|TRBV5-6|TRBD1|-
TGTGCCAGCAGCTTCCGGACAGGAGATTACTCCTACGAGCAGTACTTC
CASSFRTGDYSYEQYF
>TRBJ1-2|TRBV5-4|TRBD1|-
TGTGCCAGCAGCTTGGCCGGACAGGAGAACTATGGCTACACCTTC
CASSLAGQENYGYTF